Detailed here is one T cell receptor beta chain. This sample is drawn from a study of identical twins. Each CDR3 protein is one row after TCRdb ran MiXCR on the 5' RACE reads. The sample carries 200,000 to 250,000 distinct CDR3 sequences, approximately 8.3% recorded once. These data also featured in a second study, about yellow fever vaccine responses in identical twins.

Sequencing was carried out using memory (CD45RO+) T cells sorted from blood. The source of this sequence is a woman aged 18-29 years in good health.

The DNA for the CDR3 is TGTGCCAGCAGCCCCCATCAACAGGGTCTCGATGAGCAGTTCTTC. Protein product: CASSPHQQGLDEQFF. The chain has TRBV7-9 and TRBJ2-1; D is perhaps TRBD1 (6 bases). The CDR3 has 15 residues. The germline CDR1 and CDR2 sequences are SEHNR and FQNEAQ (reference sequence). The V gene lost 5 bases and the J gene lost 8 bases, with 19 bases spanning the gap.